The present T cell receptor (beta chain) was sequenced within a study of T cells expressing NK-cell markers. TCRdb reprocessed the 5' RACE reads, keeping one entry per CDR3 protein, no DNA. This listing includes over a thousand distinct CDR3 sequences. The CDR3 length is 14 residues. Measured by frequency, this clonotype is medium-sized. The specimen sequenced was blood T cells: a sorted CD56 or NKG2C T cell subset, CD4+ or CD8+ T cells, or bulk PBMC T cells (not recorded which). The chain is built from TRBV12-3 or TRBV12-4 and TRBJ1-4. The receptor was derived from a woman aged 18-29 years in good health. The CDR3 loop reads CASSLRLYNEKLFF.